A single sample is the source of the 4 T cell receptor beta chains below, sequenced in a study of CD8 T cells in Susac syndrome. The RNA input was 0.5 to 1 ug, and it was reverse transcribed with random hexamers. TCRdb itself ran the immunoSEQ multiplex PCR reads through MiXCR, one entry per CDR3 protein. The sample lists more than 250,000 distinct CDR3 sequences; 92% were seen once. Sequencing was performed on CD4+ T cells from PBMCs. These receptor sequences come from a human donor with multiple sclerosis.

This clonotype was picked up one time. This chain connects TRBV19 to TRBJ2-3, with a possible D match to TRBD2 (5 bases). V lost 4 bases and J lost 10, with 18 bases in between. The CDR3 is 14 amino acids. From germline, CDR1 is LNHDA and CDR2 SQIVND (reference sequence). CDR3 in amino acids: CASSRSGRDGAQYF. The CDR3 nucleotides are TGTGCCAGTAGTAGGTCAGGCCGGGATGGAGCGCAGTATTTT.

This rearrangement joins TRBV23-1 to TRBJ1-1; tentatively, D is TRBD1 (5 bases). TRBV23-1 belongs to the ORF category, with a function that is uncertain. The ends were cut back, 0 bases at V and 3 bases at J, with 14 bases in the middle. There are 16 residues in the CDR3. CDR3 sequence: CASSQSRGLCDTEAFF. Written as DNA, the CDR3 is TGCGCCAGCAGTCAATCTAGGGGCCTTTGTGACACTGAAGCTTTCTTT.

The chain combines TRBV20-1 with TRBJ1-2; no definite D call. The CDR3 length is 14 residues. Germline CDR1 reads DFQATT; CDR2 reads SNEGSKA (reference sequence). V shed 0 bases and J shed 8 bases, with 16 bases lying between them. CDR3 sequence reads: CSARDVGGLWGYTF. The CDR3 DNA reads as TGCAGTGCTAGAGATGTGGGAGGCCTATGGGGCTACACCTTC.

V usage is TRBV30 and J usage is TRBJ1-1; unclear D gene. The CDR3 is 13 residues long. Trimming took 4 bases from V and 7 from J, leaving 16 bases between them. Germline CDR1 and CDR2: GTSNPN and SVGIG (reference sequence). The CDR3 nucleotides are TGTGCCTGGACTCCTTCCGAAAGGGTTGAAGCTTTCTTT. Its protein product is CAWTPSERVEAFF.